The subject of this entry is one TCR beta chain. The Seattle site enrolled patients during active infection and followed them longitudinally. Germline CDR1 KGHSH, CDR2 LQKENI. Trimming left V 6 bases short and J 0 bases short, with 17 bases between. The CDR3 consists of 16 residues. In the original processing: Reference gene primer amplification gave nucleated cell count estimates. Generated by immunoSEQ multiplex PCR, the TCRdb table keeps only in-frame clones and is missing some. V and J calls and clone size come straight from that table; D and trimming were deduced from the DNA. Seen here are under 45,000 clones, 65% to 85% observed once, and the top ten hold about 3%. The data originate from a study of blood T cell repertoires in COVID-19. About the research overall: PBMCs, B-cell-depleted T cells, or T cells provided the cDNA or gDNA that made up the material.

The source is a man aged 65 to 79 with COVID-19, enrolled during active disease. The sequenced sample was peripheral blood. V and J are TRBV18 and TRBJ1-1, with a tentative D call TRBD1 (5 bases). The CDR3 region has the DNA TGTGCCAGCTCGCTTAGTCAGGGTCCCGTGAACACTGAAGCTTTCTTT. Translating it yields CASSLSQGPVNTEAFF.